This is a list of T cell receptor beta chains from one sample in a study of blood T cell repertoires in COVID-19. Using immunoSEQ multiplex PCR, the repertoire was profiled, and TCRdb retains in-frame clones only, with some absent. The sample contains about 140,000 clones, 80% to 85% of which appear only once. The sample taken for sequencing was peripheral blood. All receptors derive from a woman aged 55-69 years with acute or convalescent COVID-19. Both conserved end residues are part of each CDR3. D genes are given only for firm matches. Expanded clones are given a class, and other clones once, few, many or no size at all.

>TRBJ1-2|TRBV3-1/TRBV3-2|once|.
TGTGCCAGCAGCCAAGGGTCCGGCTATGGCTACACCTTC
CASSQGSGYGYTF
>TRBJ1-4|TRBV6-2/TRBV6-3|.|.
TGTGCCAGCAGTTACATCAGGCTTGAAAAACTGTTTTTT
CASSYIRLEKLFF
>TRBJ2-3|TRBV4-1|.|TRBD2
TGCGCCAGCAGCCAAGAATTGCTAGCGGGATTCACAGATACGCAGTATTTT
CASSQELLAGFTDTQYF
>TRBJ2-5|TRBV12-3/TRBV12-4|.|TRBD1
TGTGCCAGCAGGCTAGGGGGCCCGGAGACCCAGTACTTC
CASRLGGPETQYF
>TRBJ1-3|TRBV5-1|once|.
TGCGCCAGCAGCTTGGGGGCAGGCCCTGGAAACACCATATATTTT
CASSLGAGPGNTIYF
>TRBJ1-2|TRBV7-8|.|.
TGTGCCAGCAGCTTGGCTGCAGGTGACTATGGCTACACCTTC
CASSLAAGDYGYTF
>TRBJ1-2|TRBV5-4|.|.
TGTGCCAGCAGCTTGGGAGCAGGGGCTCCGGCTTATGGCTACACCTTC
CASSLGAGAPAYGYTF
>TRBJ2-3|TRBV27|.|.
TGTGCCAGCAGTTTATCGACTAGGACAGATACGCAGTATTTT
CASSLSTRTDTQYF
>TRBJ1-6|TRBV28|.|TRBD1
TGTGCCAGCCGGAGCGGGACAGGGGGGATACCCCTCCACTTT
CASRSGTGGIPLHF
>TRBJ2-7|TRBV28|once|TRBD1
TGTGCCAGCAGTTTGACAGGGAGCTCCTACGAGCAGTACTTC
CASSLTGSSYEQYF
>TRBJ1-6|TRBV12-3/TRBV12-4|.|.
TGTGCCAGCCGAAGCTCTAATTCACCCCTCCACTTT
CASRSSNSPLHF
>TRBJ1-6|TRBV10-3|.|TRBD1
TGTGCCATCAGCTCGACAGGGAGTAATTCACCCCTCCACTTT
CAISSTGSNSPLHF
>TRBJ1-3|TRBV19|.|.
TGTGCCAGTAGTACCTACAGGGTCCCTGGAAACACCATATATTTT
CASSTYRVPGNTIYF
>TRBJ1-1|TRBV18|.|TRBD1
TGTGCCAGCTCACCGAACAGGGGGCGCCTGGGGACTGAAGCTTTCTTT
CASSPNRGRLGTEAFF
>TRBJ2-3|TRBV7-9|.|TRBD2
TGTGCCAGCAGCAGCGGGACTAGCAACACAGATACGCAGTATTTT
CASSSGTSNTDTQYF
>TRBJ2-5|TRBV4-2|.|.
TGTGCCAGCAGCCAAGGCAGGGTGGAGACCCAGTACTTC
CASSQGRVETQYF
>TRBJ2-5|TRBV9|.|.
TGTGCCAGCAGCGTAGGGACTCTCCAAGAGACCCAGTACTTC
CASSVGTLQETQYF
>TRBJ2-7|TRBV21-1|.|.
TGTGCCAGCAGCAAAAACAGCCTTAGCTCCTACGAGCAGTACTTC
CASSKNSLSSYEQYF
>TRBJ1-5|TRBV18|.|.
TGTGCCAGCTCACCAACGGGGAATCAGCCCCAGCATTTT
CASSPTGNQPQHF
>TRBJ1-1|TRBV7-2|.|TRBD1
TGTGCCAGCAGCTTAGTCCCCGGACAGGGTAGGTCTGAAGCTTTCTTT
CASSLVPGQGRSEAFF
>TRBJ2-2|TRBV28|.|TRBD2
TGTGCCAGCCGGGGCGGGGGGAGACCCACCGGGGAGCTGTTTTTT
CASRGGGRPTGELFF
>TRBJ1-3|TRBV5-1|few|TRBD1
TGCGCCAGCAGCGCCCAGGGCCAGGGGGCGGCTGGAAACACCATATATTTT
CASSAQGQGAAGNTIYF
>TRBJ2-3|TRBV24-1|.|.
TGTGCCACCAGTGATTTCGGGTACACAGATACGCAGTATTTT
CATSDFGYTDTQYF
>TRBJ2-1|TRBV5-5|once|TRBD2
TGTGCCAGCAGCTTTCGCCTAGCGGGAAGGGATGAGCAGTTCTTC
CASSFRLAGRDEQFF
>TRBJ2-1|TRBV7-2|.|TRBD2
TGTGCCAGCAGCTTGGGCTCTGGCGGGAGGCTTGAGCAGTTCTTC
CASSLGSGGRLEQFF
>TRBJ2-7|TRBV7-2|.|.
TGTGCCAGCAGCTTCGACAGGAGCTACGAGCAGTACTTC
CASSFDRSYEQYF
>TRBJ2-1|TRBV11-3|.|.
TGTGCCAGCAGCTTAGTTCTGAATGAGCAGTTCTTC
CASSLVLNEQFF
>TRBJ1-4|TRBV27|.|.
TGTGCCAGCAGAGTCGCGGGGTTCGGCGCCGAAGATGAAAAACTGTTTTTT
CASRVAGFGAEDEKLFF
>TRBJ2-5|TRBV28|.|.
TGTGCCAGCAGTTTTTCGTTGTACCAAGAGACCCAGTACTTC
CASSFSLYQETQYF